Shown below are 15 T cell receptor beta chains from a single sample sequenced in a study of vaccination effects on CD4 cells after COVID-19. These receptors have no identified antigens. The data were produced by immunoSEQ multiplex PCR, yet TCRdb's version contains in-frame clones alone and is incomplete. The repertoire holds tens of thousands of clones, with roughly 74% as singletons. Antigen-specific CD4+ T cells expanded by the ViraFEST assay with viral peptide pools were then sequenced. Culture lasted about nine days before CD4+ T cell isolation. Either the mRNA-1273 or the BNT162b2 vaccine was given to participants as two doses. The source was CD4+ T cells from PBMCs cultured with HCoV-229E spike peptides, collected after COVID-19 vaccination. The origin of the receptors is a human donor who received a COVID-19 vaccine.

This clone was observed a handful of times. The chain carries TRBV2 and TRBJ2-2; maybe TRBD1 (6 bases). The V end lost 10 bases, the J end lost 7 bases, and 16 bases lay between the germline ends. This CDR3 has 13 amino acids. Per the germline V gene, CDR1 is SNHLY and CDR2 is FYNNEI. CDR3 nucleotides: TGTGCCACCGCGAACAGGGCTGGCGGGGAGCTGTTTTTT. It is translated as CATANRAGGELFF.

The chain uses TRBV6-5 and TRBJ1-1; D remains ambiguous. The germline CDR1 and CDR2 sequences are MNHEY and SVGAGI. Trimming removed 1 base at V and 11 bases at J, with 17 bases between. The CDR3 is 14 amino acids. CDR3 nucleotides: TGTGCCAGCAGTTACTTACGTGATAACTTGGGGGCTTTCTTT. Its protein product is CASSYLRDNLGAFF.

The chain recombines TRBV12-5 with TRBJ2-3; 7 nucleotides line up with TRBD1. J lost 3 bases, V lost 6 bases, and 12 bases had no gene match. Germline V lookup: CDR1 LGHNT, CDR2 FRNRAP. This CDR3 comprises 16 residues. The CDR3, as DNA: TGTGCTAGTGGGGGGATCAGGACAGGTTTGACAGATACGCAGTATTTT. It specifies CASGGIRTGLTDTQYF.

The genes are TRBV11-3 and TRBJ2-2, with 8 bases identical to TRBD1. Trimming removed 5 bases from V and 4 bases from J; junction bases left unmatched: 6. This CDR3 contains 15 residues. Germline V CDR1 and CDR2: SGHNT, YENEEA. CDR3 coding DNA: TGTGCCAGCAGCCCCGGACAGGGTGGCACCGGGGAGCTGTTTTTT. Translation gives CASSPGQGGTGELFF.

The chain links TRBV18 to TRBJ2-7, with 8 positions matching TRBD1. CDR1 KGHSH and CDR2 LQKENI come from the germline V gene. The CDR3 covers 15 residues. Trimming removed 3 bases from V and 0 bases from J; junction bases left unmatched: 4. The CDR3 protein is CASSPDQGASYEQYV. The CDR3 DNA sequence: TGTGCCAGCTCACCTGACCAGGGGGCCTCCTACGAGCAGTACGTC.

The J gene is TRBJ2-7, the V gene TRBV6-1; D uncertain. Germline V gives CDR1 MNHNS, CDR2 SASEGT. Trimming removed 1 base from V and 2 bases from J, with 12 bases in between. The CDR3 consists of 15 residues. The CDR3, as DNA: TGTGCCAGCAGTGAAGGTGGGCTATTACCCTACGAGCAGTACGTC. Encoded protein: CASSEGGLLPYEQYV.

The gene calls are TRBV6-1 and TRBJ2-3, with TRBD1 identical over 9 bases. This CDR3 spans 16 amino acids. V lost 2 bases, J lost 2 bases, and 5 bases stayed unmatched. CDR1 is MNHNS and CDR2 is SASEGT in the germline V gene. The CDR3 nucleotides are TGTGCCAGCAGTGAATCCTGGGACAGGGCCACAGATACGCAGTATTTT. It is translated as CASSESWDRATDTQYF.

V gene TRBV7-2 combines with J gene TRBJ1-3; perhaps TRBD1 as D (6 bases). V was pared by 7 bases and J by 0 bases, with 16 bases between. Germline CDR1 and CDR2: SGHTA and FQGNSA. The CDR3 has 16 residues. The CDR3 coding sequence is TGTGCCAGCACCGTACAACAGGGTCTCTCTGGAAACACCATATATTTT. Its translation: CASTVQQGLSGNTIYF.

This clone was detected once. This rearrangement joins TRBV14 to TRBJ1-2, with a weak D call TRBD1 (5 bases). Trimming shortened V by 5 bases and J by 2 bases, and 9 bases separated the two germline ends. The germline V gene has CDR1 SGHDN and CDR2 FVKESK. The CDR3 runs to 13 residues. The CDR3 DNA is TGTGCCAGCAGCTGGGGACGAAACTATGGCTACACCTTC. Translation: CASSWGRNYGYTF. The full variable domain, with the rest looked up from reference TRBV14 and TRBJ1-2, is EAGVTQFPSHSVIEKGQTVTLRCDPISGHDNLYWYRRVMGKEIKFLLHFVKESKQDESGMPNNRFLAERTGGTYSTLKVQPAELEDSGVYFCASSWGRNYGYTFGSGTRLTVV.

This chain links TRBV6-5 with TRBJ2-3; D not resolved. In germline, CDR1 is MNHEY, CDR2 SVGAGI. The CDR3 is 15 residues long. Trimming left V 0 bases short and J 2 bases short, with 9 bases between. In DNA, the CDR3 is TGTGCCAGCAGTTACTCGAACAAGAACACAGATACGCAGTATTTT. Encoded protein: CASSYSNKNTDTQYF.

CDR3 bases: TGCAGTGCTCGTGGGACGACGGATACGCAGTATTTT. It codes for CSARGTTDTQYF. The chain employs TRBV20-1 and TRBJ2-3, with D perhaps TRBD1 or TRBD2 (5 bases each). CDR1 and CDR2 from the germline V gene are DFQATT and SNEGSKA (reference sequence). Trimming shortened V by 5 bases and J by 6 bases, and 12 bases separated the two germline ends. The CDR3 is made up of 12 amino acids.

The chain carries TRBV19 and TRBJ1-1, with D possibly TRBD1 on 5 matching bases. CDR1 and CDR2 from the germline V gene are LNHDA and SQIVND (reference sequence). This CDR3 contains 15 residues. Trimming pared 5 bases from V and 4 bases from J, leaving 17 bases between. The CDR3 reads CASSRPGGATTEAFF. DNA of the CDR3: TGTGCCAGTAGTCGTCCAGGCGGGGCGACCACTGAAGCTTTCTTT.

The chain uses TRBV30 and TRBJ1-4; D is possibly TRBD1 (6 bases). The V and J ends lost 2 bases and 5 bases respectively, with 15 bases between them. CDR1 is GTSNPN and CDR2 is SVGIG in the germline V gene (reference sequence). The CDR3 contains 15 residues. CDR3 nucleotides: TGTGCCTGGAGTCGAATGGACAGCGCAAATGAAAAACTGTTTTTT. Residues: CAWSRMDSANEKLFF.

The chain uses TRBV5-1 and TRBJ1-2, with a possible D match to TRBD1 (6 bases). Per the germline V gene, CDR1 is SGHRS and CDR2 is YFSETQ. Trimming shortened V by 4 bases and J by 3 bases, and 22 bases separated the two germline ends. The length of the CDR3 is 17 residues. The chain's CDR3 is CASSPRSRDRGHYGYTF. CDR3 bases: TGCGCCAGCAGCCCTAGGAGCCGGGACCGGGGGCACTATGGCTACACCTTC.

The V call is TRBV2, the J call TRBJ1-5, with D tentatively TRBD1 (5 bases). This CDR3 has 13 amino acids. V was pared by 5 bases and J by 7 bases, with 12 bases between. The germline V gene has CDR1 SNHLY and CDR2 FYNNEI. CDR3 protein: CASSPGTGQPQHF. The CDR3, as DNA: TGTGCCAGCAGTCCCGGGACCGGACAGCCCCAGCATTTT.